Presented here are 18 T cell receptor beta chains from one specimen sequenced in a study of T cells in localized non-small cell lung cancer. The table came from immunoSEQ multiplex PCR; TCRdb's copy has only in-frame clones and leaves some out. Among 86,000 or so clones listed, around four fifths were seen once. The sequencing used peripheral blood, collected before any cancer treatment. These receptors all come from a man aged 40-75 years with stage I lung adenocarcinoma.

The chain carries TRBV27 and TRBJ2-7; no reliable D call. The CDR3 contains 13 residues. The germline V gene has CDR1 MNHEY and CDR2 SMNVEV (reference sequence). V was cut by 0 bases and J by 2 bases, with 5 bases left in between. The CDR3 region has the DNA TGTGCCAGCAGTTTATCGGGTCCCTACGAGCAGTACTTC. Translated: CASSLSGPYEQYF.

This rearrangement joins TRBV19 to TRBJ2-4; D may correspond to TRBD1 or TRBD2 (5 bases each). CDR1 is LNHDA, CDR2 SQIVND, per germline (reference sequence). There are 17 residues in the CDR3. V dropped 1 base and J dropped 6 bases, with 19 bases sitting between them. The CDR3, as DNA: TGTGCCAGTAGTATAGGAAGGGGAGCGGCTGAGAGAAACATTCAGTACTTC. This codes for CASSIGRGAAERNIQYF.

This sequence joins TRBV5-5 and TRBJ1-1; D remains unclear. Trimming pared 2 bases from V and 4 bases from J, leaving 9 bases between. The CDR3 extends over 13 amino acids. Per the germline V gene, CDR1 is SGHKS and CDR2 is YYEKEE (reference sequence). CDR3 loop: CASSLQFGTEAFF. Written as DNA, the CDR3 is TGTGCCAGCAGCTTACAGTTTGGCACTGAAGCTTTCTTT. Looking up the rest from reference TRBV5-5 and TRBJ1-1 gives the full variable domain: DAGVTQSPTHLIKTRGQQVTLRCSPISGHKSVSWYQQVLGQGPQFIFQYYEKEERGRGNFPDRFSARQFPNYSSELNVNALLLGDSALYLCASSLQFGTEAFFGQGTRLTVV.

The chain has TRBV2 and TRBJ1-6; D not certain. Looked up from germline, CDR1 is SNHLY and CDR2 is FYNNEI. The CDR3 has 11 amino acids. Trimming left V 6 bases short and J 11 bases short, with 8 bases between. As DNA, the CDR3 is TGTGCCAGCAGAGAAAAACCACCCCTCCACTTT. This sequence encodes CASREKPPLHF.

This chain links TRBV6-6 with TRBJ1-5; 7 bases align to TRBD1. V was clipped by 2 bases and J by 2 bases; unmatched bases: 0. The CDR3 runs 14 residues. Germline V CDR1 and CDR2: MNHNY, SVGAGI (reference sequence). The CDR3 region is CASSYGQGNQPQHF. The CDR3 nucleotides read TGTGCCAGCAGTTACGGACAGGGCAATCAGCCCCAGCATTTT.

V usage is TRBV5-1 and J usage is TRBJ1-5; TRBD1 is a possible D gene (5 bases). The ends were cut back, 0 bases at V and 0 bases at J, with 7 bases in the middle. From germline, CDR1 is SGHRS and CDR2 YFSETQ. This CDR3 contains 15 residues. The CDR3 reads CASSLGGSSNQPQHF. The CDR3 DNA follows: TGCGCCAGCAGCTTGGGGGGCAGTAGCAATCAGCCCCAGCATTTT.

The chain is built from TRBV6-6 and TRBJ2-7, with TRBD2 matching over 7 bases. This CDR3 has 16 amino acids. Trimming at V came to 2 bases and at J to 3 bases, leaving 10 bases not matched to a gene. Germline CDR1 is MNHNY and CDR2 is SVGAGI (reference sequence). The CDR3 sequence: CASSYPTGGRGYEQYF. CDR3 in DNA: TGTGCCAGCAGTTACCCTACGGGGGGTCGGGGCTACGAGCAGTACTTC.

The CDR3 region has the DNA TGTGCCTGGAGGGGAGGAGTACGGGAAAAACTGTTTTTT. This gives the protein CAWRGGVREKLFF. This sequence joins TRBV30 and TRBJ1-4; D gene unclear. The germline gives CDR1 GTSNPN, CDR2 SVGIG (reference sequence). This CDR3 comprises 13 residues. V lost 3 bases, J lost 8 bases, and 13 bases lay in between. Using reference TRBV30 and TRBJ1-4 for the parts outside the CDR3, the full variable domain is SQTIHQWPATLVQPVGSPLSLECTVEGTSNPNLYWYRQAAGRGLQLLFYSVGIGQISSEVPQNLSASRPQDRQFILSSKKLLLSDSGFYLCAWRGGVREKLFFGSGTQLSVL.

The CDR3 region is CASSDWRGGVETQYF. The DNA of the CDR3 is TGTGCCAGCAGTGATTGGAGGGGAGGAGTGGAGACCCAGTACTTC. This chain connects TRBV25-1 to TRBJ2-5; D is perhaps TRBD2 (6 bases). Germline V gene sequence: CDR1 MGHDK, CDR2 SYGVNS. The V end lost 3 bases, the J end lost 5 bases, and 16 bases lay between the germline ends. The CDR3 totals 15 residues.

As DNA, the CDR3 is TGTGCCACCAGCAGAGATCTGGGGGGAGGGTATGGCTACACCTTC. Amino acids: CATSRDLGGGYGYTF. The chain has TRBV15 and TRBJ1-2; the D gene is possibly TRBD1 (5 bases). The CDR3 is made up of 15 amino acids. Per the germline V gene, CDR1 is LNHNV and CDR2 is YYDKDF (reference sequence). V lost 0 bases and J 5 bases, leaving 13 bases between the germline ends. The whole variable domain, filled in from reference TRBV15 and TRBJ1-2, reads DAMVIQNPRYQVTQFGKPVTLSCSQTLNHNVMYWYQQKSSQAPKLLFHYYDKDFNNEADTPDNFQSRRPNTSFCFLDIRSPGLGDTAMYLCATSRDLGGGYGYTFGSGTRLTVV.

The V call is TRBV6-5, the J call TRBJ1-3; D gene ambiguous. Trimming stripped 0 bases from V and 0 bases from J, with 6 bases between. Germline CDR1 is MNHEY and CDR2 is SVGAGI. The CDR3 covers 15 residues. The CDR3 coding sequence is TGTGCCAGCAGTTACTCTAAGAGCTCTGGAAACACCATATATTTT. It translates to CASSYSKSSGNTIYF.

This clone turned up a few times. The chain recombines TRBV2 with TRBJ1-2, with D unclear. Germline V CDR1 and CDR2: SNHLY, FYNNEI. The V gene lost 4 bases and the J gene lost 1 base, with 4 bases spanning the gap. This CDR3 region has 12 residues. CDR3 sequence reads: CASSGVNYGYTF. The DNA for the CDR3 is TGTGCCAGCAGTGGGGTTAACTATGGCTACACCTTC. The variable domain in full, with the rest retrieved from reference TRBV2 and TRBJ1-2, is EPEVTQTPSHQVTQMGQEVILRCVPISNHLYFYWYRQILGQKVEFLVSFYNNEISEKSEIFDDQFSVERPDGSNFTLKIRSTKLEDSAMYFCASSGVNYGYTFGSGTRLTVV.

The chain joins TRBV6-5 to TRBJ2-5; 7 bases are a match to TRBD2. CDR3 length: 14 amino acids. From germline, CDR1 is MNHEY and CDR2 SVGAGI. V dropped 2 bases and J dropped 5; count of bases not matched to a gene: 5. CDR3 protein: CASSYGGGRETQYF. The CDR3 DNA reads TGTGCCAGCAGTTACGGGGGGGGGAGGGAGACCCAGTACTTC.

V is TRBV30 and J is TRBJ1-1; 7 bases match TRBD1. The CDR3 sequence is 15 residues long. V was pared by 5 bases and J by 5 bases, with 14 bases of the junction left unmatched. Germline V gives CDR1 GTSNPN, CDR2 SVGIG (reference sequence). The CDR3 sequence: CAWDRATGGGTEAFF. The CDR3 coding sequence is TGTGCCTGGGACAGGGCGACGGGCGGGGGGACTGAAGCTTTCTTT.

This chain connects TRBV9 to TRBJ2-6; D not resolved. This CDR3 is 15 amino acids long. Germline values: CDR1 SGDLS, CDR2 YYNGEE. Trimming cost V 3 bases and J 0 bases, with 7 bases left between them. As DNA, the CDR3 is TGTGCCAGCAGCGACCCGGACTCTGGGGCCAACGTCCTGACTTTC. This codes for CASSDPDSGANVLTF. The whole variable domain, filled in from reference TRBV9 and TRBJ2-6, reads DSGVTQTPKHLITATGQRVTLRCSPRSGDLSVYWYQQSLDQGLQFLIQYYNGEERAKGNILERFSAQQFPDLHSELNLSSLELGDSALYFCASSDPDSGANVLTFGAGSRLTVL.

The rearrangement joins TRBV30 to TRBJ2-3, with 12 nucleotides matching TRBD2. CDR1 GTSNPN and CDR2 SVGIG come from the germline V gene (reference sequence). The CDR3 loop spans 15 amino acids. Losses at the gene ends were 0 bases for V and 6 bases for J; bases not matched to a gene: 4. Here the CDR3 reads CAWSVLAGGSDTQYF. In DNA, the CDR3 is TGTGCCTGGAGTGTACTAGCGGGAGGTTCGGATACGCAGTATTTT.

Comments on this clone: A junction end diverges from the germline sequence, so it may reflect a read error. CDR3 amino acids: CASSESGGSRRAAF. The CDR3 DNA reads TGCGCCAGCAGTGAGTCCGGGGGATCTCGTAGGGCAGCATTT. The V gene is TRBV10-2, the J gene TRBJ1-5; tentatively, D is TRBD1 (5 bases). Germline CDR1 reads WSHSY; CDR2 reads SAAADI. There are 14 residues in the CDR3.

The chain uses TRBV5-6 and TRBJ1-1, with D unresolved. Germline V gene data show CDR1 as SGHDT and CDR2 as YYEEEE. The CDR3 is made up of 14 amino acids. The V end was cut by 0 bases, the J end by 6 bases, with 12 bases between. The CDR3 protein is CASSLGRSFPEAFF. CDR3 DNA sequence: TGTGCCAGCAGCTTGGGTCGGAGTTTTCCTGAAGCTTTCTTT.